Following are 18 T cell receptor beta chains from one sample sequenced in a study of shared clonotypes between healthy human individuals. The method was immunoSEQ multiplex PCR; TCRdb's version includes in-frame clones alone and lacks a portion of them. The top ten clones hold 0.52% of a sample with some 1,100,000 clones, about 84% of them seen once. The sequenced sample was memory CD4+ T cells from PBMCs. Subset in this sample: CD45RA-negative fraction. The source of these receptors is a man between 18 and 35 years old in good health. Some clones in this sample may be carry-over from other donors' samples.

This clone was seen more than once but under ten times. This chain connects TRBV5-6 to TRBJ2-7; D is possibly TRBD1 or TRBD2 (6 bases each). Trimming removed 5 bases from V and 0 bases from J, with 15 bases in between. Germline V gives CDR1 SGHDT, CDR2 YYEEEE. The CDR3 has 15 amino acids. For the CDR3, the DNA is TGTGCCAGCAGACCCGGGGGCTCGAGCTCCTACGAGCAGTACTTC. This codes for CASRPGGSSSYEQYF.

This clone has a handful of counts. V gene TRBV5-1 combines with J gene TRBJ1-1; D remains unclear. Germline lookup yields CDR1 SGHRS and CDR2 YFSETQ. This CDR3 comprises 13 residues. Trimming pared 1 base from V and 3 bases from J, leaving 7 bases between. CDR3 sequence reads: CASSLFRDTEAFF. The CDR3, as DNA: TGCGCCAGCAGCTTGTTCCGCGACACTGAAGCTTTCTTT.

The genes are TRBV29-1 and TRBJ2-7; possible D gene TRBD1, 5 bases. Germline V CDR1 and CDR2: SQVTM, ANQGSEA. The CDR3 extends over 15 amino acids. The V end lost 3 bases, the J end lost 3 bases, and 18 bases lay between the germline ends. The CDR3 DNA is TGCAGCGTTGAGGAGCCCGGTGGGGCGGACTACGAGCAGTACTTC. Its protein is CSVEEPGGADYEQYF.

The chain is built from TRBV11-2 and TRBJ1-3; D might be TRBD1 (5 bases). The germline V and J ends were trimmed by 0 bases and 2 bases, with 11 bases remaining between them. Germline lookup yields CDR1 SGHAT and CDR2 FQNNGV. There are 16 residues in the CDR3. CDR3 sequence reads: CASSLESWGPGNTIYF. CDR3 DNA: TGTGCCAGCAGCTTAGAGTCCTGGGGCCCTGGAAACACCATATATTTT.

The V gene is TRBV7-2, the J gene TRBJ2-3; maybe TRBD2 (5 bases). The CDR3 loop spans 15 amino acids. Trimming shortened V by 3 bases and J by 1 base, and 11 bases separated the two germline ends. Germline assignment: CDR1 SGHTA and CDR2 FQGNSA. DNA of the CDR3: TGTGCCAGCAGCTTCACTAGATTTGGCACAGATACGCAGTATTTT. Protein: CASSFTRFGTDTQYF.

The table lists this clone with a count of one. The chain has TRBV18 and TRBJ1-1, with D unclear. The CDR3 is made up of 14 amino acids. Germline V gene lookup returns CDR1 KGHSH and CDR2 LQKENI. V was shortened by 2 bases and J by 3 bases, with 10 bases between the two germline ends. CDR3 sequence (DNA): TGTGCCAGCTCACCAGCGAACAGAGACACTGAAGCTTTCTTT. Encoded protein: CASSPANRDTEAFF.

The chain has TRBV30 and TRBJ1-5; possible D gene TRBD1, 6 bases. Per germline, CDR1 GTSNPN and CDR2 SVGIG (reference sequence). V lost 3 bases, J lost 3 bases, and 15 bases lay in between. The CDR3 is made up of 15 amino acids. The CDR3 sequence: CAWRPPGAPNQPQHF. CDR3 DNA: TGTGCCTGGAGGCCGCCAGGGGCCCCCAATCAGCCCCAGCATTTT.

The chain recombines TRBV28 with TRBJ2-1; 8 bases are a match to TRBD1. This CDR3 is built from 15 residues. The V segment lost 5 bases and the J segment 7 bases; nucleotides outside the gene matches: 10. The germline CDR1 and CDR2 sequences are MDHEN and SYDVKM. The CDR3 loop is CASSPTGQGGNEQFF. The CDR3 nucleotides read TGTGCCAGCAGTCCTACCGGACAGGGTGGGAATGAGCAGTTCTTC.

This clone came up once. V gene TRBV6-5 combines with J gene TRBJ1-1, with 7 bases matching TRBD1. The CDR3 totals 15 residues. V shed 8 bases, J shed 5 bases, and the junction held 14 bases outside the gene matches. The germline V gene has CDR1 MNHEY and CDR2 SVGAGI. The CDR3 DNA reads TGTGCCAGCGGCCTGAACAGGGGTCGAATAACTGAAGCTTTCTTT. Translation: CASGLNRGRITEAFF.

In its sample, this clone was seen once. The chain is built from TRBV28 and TRBJ2-4, with 8 bases identical to TRBD2. With 4 bases clipped from V and 1 base from J, the junction kept 6 bases outside the gene matches. Germline values: CDR1 MDHEN, CDR2 SYDVKM. This CDR3 region has 16 residues. CDR3 DNA: TGTGCCAGCAGTTCGGGGGGGCAGGTGGCCAAAAACATTCAGTACTTC. This encodes CASSSGGQVAKNIQYF.

V and J are TRBV5-1 and TRBJ2-5; D remains ambiguous. The germline V and J ends were trimmed by 1 base and 5 bases, with 15 bases remaining between them. Germline V gene data show CDR1 as SGHRS and CDR2 as YFSETQ. The CDR3 is 15 residues long. The CDR3 DNA follows: TGCGCCAGCAGCTTGCTCCCTGTTTCTGGGGAGACCCAGTACTTC. It encodes CASSLLPVSGETQYF. Full variable domain (rest looked up from reference TRBV5-1 and TRBJ2-5): KAGVTQTPRYLIKTRGQQVTLSCSPISGHRSVSWYQQTPGQGLQFLFEYFSETQRNKGNFPGRFSGRQFSNSRSEMNVSTLELGDSALYLCASSLLPVSGETQYFGPGTRLLVL.

The chain carries TRBV2 and TRBJ1-1; no definite D call. Germline V gives CDR1 SNHLY, CDR2 FYNNEI. V gave up 6 bases and J gave up 8 bases, with 10 bases separating them. The CDR3 covers 11 residues. This CDR3 is CASRDRSEAFF. In nucleotides, the CDR3 is TGTGCCAGCAGGGATCGGTCAGAAGCTTTCTTT.

The chain joins TRBV2 to TRBJ2-7, with 11 bases identical to TRBD1. The CDR3 sequence is 15 residues long. CDR1 is SNHLY and CDR2 is FYNNEI in the germline V gene. V shed 3 bases and J 6 bases; nucleotides not matched to a gene: 7. This CDR3 is CASSDPGTGGGEQYF. The CDR3 region has the DNA TGTGCCAGCAGTGACCCCGGGACAGGGGGAGGCGAGCAGTACTTC.

The chain couples TRBV28 to TRBJ2-7; 11 bases align to TRBD2. Germline CDR1 MDHEN, CDR2 SYDVKM. The CDR3 spans 15 residues. The V and J ends lost 7 bases and 4 bases, in that order; junction bases with no gene match: 9. The CDR3 DNA sequence: TGTGCCAGCACCACAACCGGGACTAGCGGATACGAGCAGTACTTC. It specifies CASTTTGTSGYEQYF.

The gene calls are TRBV4-3 and TRBJ2-1; 12 nucleotides align to TRBD2. V shed 2 bases, J shed 6 bases, and the junction held 5 bases outside the gene matches. The CDR3 spans 16 residues. Germline assignment: CDR1 LGHNA and CDR2 YSLEER. The CDR3 is CASSQLLAGGGNEQFF. The CDR3 coding sequence is TGCGCCAGCAGCCAATTACTAGCGGGAGGAGGCAATGAGCAGTTCTTC.

Note on this clone: A read error may account for a junction end that differs from germline. The J gene is TRBJ1-1, the V gene TRBV5-1; perhaps TRBD1 as D (5 bases). The CDR3 has 14 residues. Germline V gene data show CDR1 as SGHRS and CDR2 as YFSETQ. The CDR3 here is CASSWGSRDTEAFF. As DNA, the CDR3 is TGTGCCAGCAGCTGGGGCTCGAGGGACACTGAAGCTTTCTTT.

The genes are TRBV19 and TRBJ2-2; possible D gene TRBD2, 5 bases. The CDR3 has 15 amino acids. Germline V gives CDR1 LNHDA, CDR2 SQIVND (reference sequence). Trimming took off 9 bases at V and 7 bases at J, with 21 bases between the two ends. CDR3 DNA: TGTGCCAGCCGATACCTGGAGAAGAGGGACGGGGAGCTGTTTTTT. This gives the protein CASRYLEKRDGELFF.

This chain connects TRBV4-2 to TRBJ2-1, with D hard to call. V was clipped by 3 bases and J by 8 bases, with 5 bases between them. The CDR3 is 11 residues long. The germline gives CDR1 LGHNA, CDR2 YNFKEQ. CDR3: CASSQSDEQFF. The CDR3 region has the DNA TGTGCCAGCAGCCAGTCCGATGAGCAGTTCTTC.